The 3 T cell receptor beta chains listed next were all sequenced from one sample in a study of blood T cell repertoires in COVID-19 (dated by TCRdb to the early 2020s). Libraries came from the immunoSEQ multiplex PCR assay. Sourced from immuneACCESS, this table was stored by TCRdb with only in-frame sequences that have V and J called. A share of the clones is absent; for the studies checked, an unresolved V gene accounts for under half, and the remainder has no known explanation. The sample table lists about 80,000 clones, 78% of them with a count of one. The ten biggest clones cover about 16% of the sample. Input material: peripheral blood. The receptors here all came from a human donor in a cohort sampled during active COVID-19.

The table lists this clone with a few counts. This chain links TRBV9 with TRBJ2-1; no clear D. Trimming stripped 0 bases from V and 8 bases from J, with 15 bases between. The CDR3 spans 15 residues. Germline-derived CDR1 and CDR2 are SGDLS and YYNGEE. CDR3 DNA: TGTGCCAGCAGCGTAGTAGTCTCTAAGGCGGATGAGCAGTTCTTC. This sequence encodes CASSVVVSKADEQFF.

This chain links TRBV18 with TRBJ1-1; D is unresolved. Per the germline V gene, CDR1 is KGHSH and CDR2 is LQKENI. Trimming took off 6 bases at V and 6 bases at J, with 23 bases between the two ends. CDR3 length: 16 residues. The CDR3 protein is CASSPLAVPRSSEAFF. The CDR3 DNA follows: TGTGCCAGCTCGCCCCTAGCGGTCCCTAGGTCATCTGAAGCTTTCTTT. The complete variable domain, with remaining parts taken from reference TRBV18 and TRBJ1-1, reads NAGVMQNPRHLVRRRGQEARLRCSPMKGHSHVYWYRQLPEEGLKFMVYLQKENIIDESGMPKERFSAEFPKEGPSILRIQQVVRGDSAAYFCASSPLAVPRSSEAFFGQGTRLTVV.

This clone occurred once. This chain joins TRBV6-2 or TRBV6-3 and TRBJ1-2, with unresolved D. The V and J ends lost 3 bases and 4 bases respectively, with 12 bases between them. The CDR3 runs 14 residues. The germline V gene encodes CDR1 MNHEY and CDR2 SVGEGT. CDR3 sequence (DNA): TGTGCCAGCAGTTATCAGCTGGGGAGCTATGGCTACACCTTC. Its translation is CASSYQLGSYGYTF.